The T cell receptor beta chain described here comes from a study of cytomegalovirus exposure and HLA in healthy donors. This CDR3 has 16 residues. Germline values: CDR1 SGHNT, CDR2 YYREEE (reference sequence). Trimming took 4 bases from V and 1 from J; bases not matched to a gene: 5. This PCR relied on a set of 60 Vbeta primers and 13 Jbeta primers. The table came from immunoSEQ multiplex PCR; TCRdb's copy has only in-frame clones and leaves some out. The data contain approximately 120,000 clones, over 70% of them singletons. The study, taken as a whole, reports: A link between a missense DCLRE1C variant and TCR beta V- and J-gene trimming emerged from a later analysis. It was reportedly the case that the classifier diagnosed cytomegalovirus status with high specificity and sensitivity. In all likelihood, a cluster of highly shared sequence variants was a sequencing artifact. By HLA locus, TCR association rates varied in a later analysis, with DRB1 showing the most and HLA-C the fewest.

There are a few counts of this clone. Its specificity is not known. Source material: PBMCs. The V and J genes are TRBV5-4 and TRBJ2-1; TRBD2 matches at 10 bases. The source of this sequence is a man under 40 in good health and CMV-seronegative. Written as DNA, the CDR3 is TGTGCCAGCAGCGGGAAAGCGGGAGGGTCCTACAATGAGCAGTTCTTC. This codes for CASSGKAGGSYNEQFF.